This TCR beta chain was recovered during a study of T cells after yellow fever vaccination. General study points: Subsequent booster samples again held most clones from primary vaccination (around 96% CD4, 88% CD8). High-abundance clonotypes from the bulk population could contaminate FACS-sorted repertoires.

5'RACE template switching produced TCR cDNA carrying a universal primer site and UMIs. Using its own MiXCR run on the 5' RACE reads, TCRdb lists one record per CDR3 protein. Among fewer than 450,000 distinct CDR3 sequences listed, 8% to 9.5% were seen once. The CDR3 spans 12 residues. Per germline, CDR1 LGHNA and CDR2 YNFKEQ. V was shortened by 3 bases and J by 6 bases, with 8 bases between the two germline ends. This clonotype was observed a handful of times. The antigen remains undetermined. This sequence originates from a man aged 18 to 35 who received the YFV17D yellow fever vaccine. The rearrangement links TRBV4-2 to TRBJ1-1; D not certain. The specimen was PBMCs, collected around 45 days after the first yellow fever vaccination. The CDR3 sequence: CASSQQVSEAFF. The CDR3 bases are TGTGCCAGCAGCCAGCAGGTATCTGAAGCTTTCTTT.